This T cell receptor (beta chain) was documented in a study of T cells expressing NK-cell markers. TCRdb reprocessed the 5' RACE reads, with one entry per CDR3 protein and no DNA. This sample contains some 390,000 distinct CDR3 sequences. Germline loops: CDR1 MGHDK, CDR2 SYGVNS. This CDR3 has 14 residues. Sequenced: blood T cells: a sorted CD56 or NKG2C T cell subset, CD4+ or CD8+ T cells, or bulk PBMC T cells (not recorded which). The clonotype originates from a woman aged 45-59 years in good health. The chain combines TRBV25-1 with TRBJ2-4; without DNA, the TCRdb call of TRBD1 cannot be checked. The chain's CDR3 is CASSEWGRADIQYF.